This TCR beta chain stems from a study of Ad26.COV2.S vaccination and SARS-CoV-2 variants. Study context: Donor got 5x10^10 or 1x10^11 viral particles of Ad26.COV2.S. Notes on the study in general: Ad26.COV2.S recipients had broader spike-specific TCRs (P = 0.0014).

Measured with immunoSEQ multiplex PCR; TCRdb has only the in-frame clones, and not every one. The table includes some 250,000 clones, around 89% detected once. The sample's treatment: about 20 received Ad26.COV2.S at low or high dose, single or two shots; roughly five received placebo; per-sample allocation not given. Specimens were obtained on day 63 following the first vaccine or placebo injection. As its vector, the vaccine had Ad26, which expressed Wuhan-strain SARS-CoV-2 spike. A remark on this clone: The antigen remains unidentified.

The CDR3 length is 12 residues. Germline CDR1 and CDR2: SEHNR and FQNEAQ (reference sequence). The ends were cut back, 6 bases at V and 2 bases at J, with 7 bases in the middle. The V call is TRBV7-9, the J call TRBJ1-2; D is undetermined. The TCR comes from a person aged 18-60 years who received the Ad26.COV2.S COVID-19 vaccine or a placebo. The sequences come from peripheral blood, collected in a trial of Ad26.COV2.S vaccine versus placebo. The CDR3 reads CASRGGNYGYTF. DNA for the CDR3: TGTGCCAGCAGGGGTGGAAACTATGGCTACACCTTC.